The sequence of this TCR beta chain was determined in a study of vaccination and CD4 T cells after COVID-19. Study details: Investigators took post-vaccine samples a median approximately 72 days after dose two, within a range of 14 to 241.

The table lists this clonotype with a few counts. The antigen is unknown. The assay that was used to sequence DNA from cultured CD4+ T cells was the Oncomine TCR Beta short-read assay. TCRdb used MiXCR to reprocess the PCR reads, holding one entry per CDR3 protein. The top ten hold around 33% of the sample, which has about 14,000 distinct CDR3 sequences, about 35% seen once. Treatment indicated: 10-day PBMC culture with coronavirus spike peptide pools or control peptides (ViraFEST assay). Convalescent patients tested SARS-CoV-2 PCR positive from March to December 2020, before Alpha, Beta and Delta emerged. The CDR3 consists of 14 residues. CDR1 and CDR2 from the germline V gene are SGHTA and FQGNSA. After removal of 6 bases from V and 4 bases from J, the junction contained 6 bases not matched to a gene.

V and J are TRBV7-2 and TRBJ2-7, with 10 nucleotides matching TRBD1. This TCR came from a human donor with COVID-19. Sequenced material: cultured CD4+ T cells from blood. CDR3 amino acids: CASRTPGQGYEQYF. The DNA for the CDR3 is TGTGCCAGCAGAACACCGGGACAGGGGTACGAGCAGTACTTC.